This is a list of T cell receptor beta chains from one sample in a study of Ad26.COV2.S vaccination and SARS-CoV-2 variants. Sequencing was performed with immunoSEQ multiplex PCR; in TCRdb, only in-frame clones are kept and a portion is missing. The repertoire holds hundreds of thousands of clones, with 75% to 90% as singletons. The specimen comprised peripheral blood, sampled in a trial of Ad26.COV2.S vaccine versus placebo. The source of these receptors is a person aged 18 to 59 who received the Ad26.COV2.S COVID-19 vaccine or a placebo. CDR3s include the opening cysteine and the closing phenylalanine or tryptophan. The order of the fields is D gene, clone size, V gene, J gene, CDR3 DNA, CDR3 protein. A D gene is named only where the DNA matches it firmly. Size tells how often a clone was seen (once, few, many) or the class of an expanded clone, and some rows leave it out.

d_gene: .; abundance: .; v_gene: TRBV19; j_gene: TRBJ2-5; CDR3nt: TGTGCCAGTAGTATAATAGGGGGAGAGACCCAGTACTTC; CDR3aa: CASSIIGGETQYF
d_gene: .; abundance: .; v_gene: TRBV5-1; j_gene: TRBJ1-6; CDR3nt: TGCGCCAGCAGCTTGGGGCAGGGAAATTCACCCCTCCACTTT; CDR3aa: CASSLGQGNSPLHF
d_gene: TRBD2; abundance: .; v_gene: TRBV9; j_gene: TRBJ2-2; CDR3nt: TGTGCCAGCAGCGTAGCGCTAGCGGGGGGGCCAGGCGGGGAGCTGTTTTTT; CDR3aa: CASSVALAGGPGGELFF
d_gene: .; abundance: .; v_gene: TRBV12-3/TRBV12-4; j_gene: TRBJ1-2; CDR3nt: TGTGCCAGCAGTTTAGGAGGGGACGGTGGCTACACCTTC; CDR3aa: CASSLGGDGGYTF
d_gene: TRBD2; abundance: few; v_gene: TRBV7-2; j_gene: TRBJ2-7; CDR3nt: TGTGCCAGCAGACATCTCGGGCGGGGGAACTCCTACGAGCAGTACTTC; CDR3aa: CASRHLGRGNSYEQYF
d_gene: .; abundance: .; v_gene: TRBV19; j_gene: TRBJ1-2; CDR3nt: TGTGCCAGTAGTGGGACACAGGCGATTAACTATGGCTACACCTTC; CDR3aa: CASSGTQAINYGYTF
d_gene: .; abundance: .; v_gene: TRBV6-2/TRBV6-3; j_gene: TRBJ1-4; CDR3nt: TGTGCCAGAAGCAAACTTCGGGGTGGCGATGAAAAACTGTTTTTT; CDR3aa: CARSKLRGGDEKLFF
d_gene: TRBD1; abundance: .; v_gene: TRBV27; j_gene: TRBJ2-7; CDR3nt: TGTGGGACAGGGTTTCCCCCCTACGAGCAGTACTTC; CDR3aa: CGTGFPPYEQYF
d_gene: .; abundance: few; v_gene: TRBV6-4; j_gene: TRBJ2-2; CDR3nt: TGTGCCAGCAGTGACACAAACAGCAACACCGGGGAGCTGTTTTTT; CDR3aa: CASSDTNSNTGELFF
d_gene: TRBD1; abundance: .; v_gene: TRBV19; j_gene: TRBJ1-6; CDR3nt: TGTGCCAGTAGACAGGGGTCCGGCTCCTATAATTCACCCCTCCACTTT; CDR3aa: CASRQGSGSYNSPLHF
d_gene: .; abundance: .; v_gene: TRBV19; j_gene: TRBJ1-2; CDR3nt: TGTGCCAGTAGTCCCCCTACGTCGGGCTACACCTTC; CDR3aa: CASSPPTSGYTF
d_gene: TRBD2; abundance: .; v_gene: TRBV13; j_gene: TRBJ2-1; CDR3nt: TGTGCCAGCAGCTTAGACACAGCGGGAGATGAGCAGTTCTTC; CDR3aa: CASSLDTAGDEQFF
d_gene: .; abundance: .; v_gene: TRBV5-5; j_gene: TRBJ1-6; CDR3nt: TGTGCCAGCAGCTTGGGACCGTCCCCCGCTCGCTATAATTCACCCCTCCACTTT; CDR3aa: CASSLGPSPARYNSPLHF
d_gene: .; abundance: .; v_gene: TRBV27; j_gene: TRBJ1-1; CDR3nt: TGTGCCAGCTCCCGGGGGGGGACGGCTACTGAAGCTTTCTTT; CDR3aa: CASSRGGTATEAFF
d_gene: .; abundance: .; v_gene: TRBV5-1; j_gene: TRBJ2-5; CDR3nt: TGCGCCAGCAGCTGGGCCGGGGAAGGCCAAGAGACCCAGTACTTC; CDR3aa: CASSWAGEGQETQYF
d_gene: .; abundance: .; v_gene: TRBV5-4; j_gene: TRBJ2-7; CDR3nt: TGTGCCAGCAGCTGGGGGAACTACGAGCAGTACTTC; CDR3aa: CASSWGNYEQYF
d_gene: .; abundance: .; v_gene: TRBV21-1; j_gene: TRBJ2-5; CDR3nt: TGTGCCAGCAGCAAATATAGGGGTAGAGTGGAAGAGACCCAGTACTTC; CDR3aa: CASSKYRGRVEETQYF
d_gene: TRBD2; abundance: .; v_gene: TRBV28; j_gene: TRBJ2-1; CDR3nt: TGTGCCAGCAGTTTACCGGGACTAGCGGGAGATACGTCCTACAATGAGCAGTTCTTC; CDR3aa: CASSLPGLAGDTSYNEQFF
d_gene: TRBD1; abundance: once; v_gene: TRBV29-1; j_gene: TRBJ2-2; CDR3nt: TGCAGCGTTATTACCGCCGGGACAGGGTATACGGAGGTTACCGGGGAGCTGTTTTTT; CDR3aa: CSVITAGTGYTEVTGELFF
d_gene: .; abundance: .; v_gene: TRBV19; j_gene: TRBJ2-5; CDR3nt: TGTGCCAGTAGCGAAAGGGTGGGTAGGCAGGGCCCCCAAGAGACCCAGTACTTC; CDR3aa: CASSERVGRQGPQETQYF
d_gene: .; abundance: .; v_gene: TRBV6-5; j_gene: TRBJ2-1; CDR3nt: TGTGCCAGCAGCCGACACGATGAGCAGTTCTTC; CDR3aa: CASSRHDEQFF
d_gene: .; abundance: once; v_gene: TRBV4-2; j_gene: TRBJ1-1; CDR3nt: TGTGCCAGCAGCCATGTGGGTGAGCAACGGGGCACTGAAGCTTTCTTT; CDR3aa: CASSHVGEQRGTEAFF
d_gene: TRBD2; abundance: .; v_gene: TRBV19; j_gene: TRBJ2-1; CDR3nt: TGTGCCAGTAGTAATCAAGGCGGGGGGACCTACAATGAGCAGTTCTTC; CDR3aa: CASSNQGGGTYNEQFF
d_gene: .; abundance: .; v_gene: TRBV21-1; j_gene: TRBJ2-1; CDR3nt: TGTGCCAGCAGCTCTTATGCTGAGCAGTTCTTC; CDR3aa: CASSSYAEQFF
d_gene: .; abundance: .; v_gene: TRBV11-2; j_gene: TRBJ2-2; CDR3nt: TGTGCCAGCAAGGTCGGGAGAGGGGAGCTGTTTTTT; CDR3aa: CASKVGRGELFF
d_gene: TRBD1; abundance: .; v_gene: TRBV6-2/TRBV6-3; j_gene: TRBJ2-2; CDR3nt: TGTGCCAGCAGTTACGGGACAGAGAACACCGGGGAGCTGTTTTTT; CDR3aa: CASSYGTENTGELFF
d_gene: .; abundance: few; v_gene: TRBV5-4; j_gene: TRBJ1-1; CDR3nt: TGTGCCAGCAGGGATGGGGGGCAGGGTGAAACTGAAGCTTTCTTT; CDR3aa: CASRDGGQGETEAFF
d_gene: .; abundance: .; v_gene: TRBV11-2; j_gene: TRBJ2-5; CDR3nt: TGTGCCAGCAGACAACAAGAGACCCAGTACTTC; CDR3aa: CASRQQETQYF
d_gene: .; abundance: .; v_gene: TRBV7-9; j_gene: TRBJ2-2; CDR3nt: TGTGCCAGCAGCTTAGTTCCCGGGGAGCTGTTTTTT; CDR3aa: CASSLVPGELFF
d_gene: .; abundance: .; v_gene: TRBV9; j_gene: TRBJ1-4; CDR3nt: TGTGCCAGCAGCCCAGGAGACCGACATCCAACTAATGAAAAACTGTTTTTT; CDR3aa: CASSPGDRHPTNEKLFF
d_gene: .; abundance: .; v_gene: TRBV9; j_gene: TRBJ1-1; CDR3nt: TGTGCCAGCAGCGTTGGGTCGGACACTGAAGCTTTCTTT; CDR3aa: CASSVGSDTEAFF
d_gene: TRBD2; abundance: once; v_gene: TRBV18; j_gene: TRBJ2-1; CDR3nt: TGTGCCAGCTCACCCTGGACTAGCGGAAGCTCCTACAATGAGCAGTTCTTC; CDR3aa: CASSPWTSGSSYNEQFF
d_gene: .; abundance: .; v_gene: TRBV12-5; j_gene: TRBJ1-2; CDR3nt: TGTGCTAGTGGTTTGTCTAGACAGACATATGGCTACACCTTC; CDR3aa: CASGLSRQTYGYTF
d_gene: TRBD1; abundance: .; v_gene: TRBV27; j_gene: TRBJ2-3; CDR3nt: TGTGCCAGCAGTTTATCGGGGACAGGGCCACGCACAGATACGCAGTATTTT; CDR3aa: CASSLSGTGPRTDTQYF
d_gene: .; abundance: .; v_gene: TRBV19; j_gene: TRBJ2-2; CDR3nt: TGTGCCAGTAAAGAGAACACCGGGGAGCTGTTTTTT; CDR3aa: CASKENTGELFF
d_gene: .; abundance: .; v_gene: TRBV4-3; j_gene: TRBJ1-2; CDR3nt: TGCGCCAGCAGCCAGGGGGGGACCGAGACACATGGCTACACCTTC; CDR3aa: CASSQGGTETHGYTF
d_gene: .; abundance: .; v_gene: TRBV7-9; j_gene: TRBJ1-4; CDR3nt: TGTGCCAGCAGCTTAGAGGCAATTGGCATCGAAAAACTGTTTTTT; CDR3aa: CASSLEAIGIEKLFF
d_gene: .; abundance: once; v_gene: TRBV6-5; j_gene: TRBJ2-5; CDR3nt: TGTGCCAGCAGTTCCAGGGAAGAGACCCAGTACTTC; CDR3aa: CASSSREETQYF
d_gene: TRBD2; abundance: .; v_gene: TRBV19; j_gene: TRBJ2-1; CDR3nt: TGTGCCAGTAGTATAAGGGCTAGCGGGGTCAATGAGCAGTTCTTC; CDR3aa: CASSIRASGVNEQFF
d_gene: .; abundance: once; v_gene: TRBV15; j_gene: TRBJ1-1; CDR3nt: TGTGCCACCAGCGGGCACACGGACCTGCATAGGGTTTTCTTT; CDR3aa: CATSGHTDLHRVFF
d_gene: .; abundance: .; v_gene: TRBV6-5; j_gene: TRBJ1-4; CDR3nt: TGTGCCAGCAGTTACGTGGCGGGAGTAACTAATGAAAAACTGTTTTTT; CDR3aa: CASSYVAGVTNEKLFF
d_gene: .; abundance: .; v_gene: TRBV30; j_gene: TRBJ1-5; CDR3nt: TGTGCCTGGAGTGCGGGCAATCAGCCCCAGCATTTT; CDR3aa: CAWSAGNQPQHF
d_gene: .; abundance: .; v_gene: TRBV7-8; j_gene: TRBJ1-4; CDR3nt: TGTGCCAGCAGCCCCGGAGCTCTAGGGGATGAAAAACTGTTTTTT; CDR3aa: CASSPGALGDEKLFF
d_gene: .; abundance: .; v_gene: TRBV9; j_gene: TRBJ1-1; CDR3nt: TGTGCCAGCACCCCAGGGGCGGACACTGAAGCTTTCTTT; CDR3aa: CASTPGADTEAFF
d_gene: .; abundance: .; v_gene: TRBV25-1; j_gene: TRBJ2-2; CDR3nt: TGTGCCAGCAGTGAATACCACAGAAGGGGGTTCGGGGAGCTGTTTTTT; CDR3aa: CASSEYHRRGFGELFF
d_gene: .; abundance: .; v_gene: TRBV5-6; j_gene: TRBJ1-3; CDR3nt: TGTGCCAGCAGCTTCGCAGGGGCTGGAAACACCATATATTTT; CDR3aa: CASSFAGAGNTIYF
d_gene: .; abundance: .; v_gene: TRBV6-2/TRBV6-3; j_gene: TRBJ1-1; CDR3nt: TGTGCCAGCAGTTACTCTCACCGGCTCATGAACACTGAAGCTTTCTTT; CDR3aa: CASSYSHRLMNTEAFF
d_gene: TRBD1; abundance: .; v_gene: TRBV28; j_gene: TRBJ2-7; CDR3nt: TGTGCCAGCACCTCAGACAGGGGGATATACGAGCAGTACTTC; CDR3aa: CASTSDRGIYEQYF
d_gene: TRBD1; abundance: .; v_gene: TRBV19; j_gene: TRBJ1-6; CDR3nt: TGTGCCAGTCGCGACAGGGGTTCCTATAATTCACCCCTCCACTTT; CDR3aa: CASRDRGSYNSPLHF
d_gene: TRBD2; abundance: .; v_gene: TRBV6-4; j_gene: TRBJ2-1; CDR3nt: TGTGCCACTACGAAAGGGGAGCGGGGGGGATCGGAAGAGCAGTTCTTC; CDR3aa: CATTKGERGGSEEQFF
d_gene: .; abundance: .; v_gene: TRBV7-2; j_gene: TRBJ1-5; CDR3nt: TGTGCCAGCAGCTTAGATAGTCAGCCCCAGCATTTT; CDR3aa: CASSLDSQPQHF
d_gene: TRBD2; abundance: once; v_gene: TRBV6-2/TRBV6-3; j_gene: TRBJ2-4; CDR3nt: TGTGCCAGCAGTGCCGAGCGGGGCCCCCACATTCAGTACTTC; CDR3aa: CASSAERGPHIQYF
d_gene: .; abundance: .; v_gene: TRBV20-1; j_gene: TRBJ1-5; CDR3nt: TGCAGTGCTAGTTGGGGTCGCAGGGGTCATCAGCCCCAGCATTTT; CDR3aa: CSASWGRRGHQPQHF
d_gene: TRBD2; abundance: .; v_gene: TRBV27; j_gene: TRBJ2-7; CDR3nt: TGTGCCAGCAGGCCGGGACTAGCGGGAGGGGGCTACGAGCAGTACTTC; CDR3aa: CASRPGLAGGGYEQYF
d_gene: .; abundance: .; v_gene: TRBV21-1; j_gene: TRBJ2-7; CDR3nt: TGTGCCAGCAGCCCACCCGCGGTAGCGGGAGGGCTAAGCAACGAGCAGTACTTC; CDR3aa: CASSPPAVAGGLSNEQYF
d_gene: .; abundance: .; v_gene: TRBV6-1; j_gene: TRBJ1-1; CDR3nt: TGTGCCAGCAGAGAAGGCTCGAACACTGAAGCTTTCTTT; CDR3aa: CASREGSNTEAFF
d_gene: TRBD2; abundance: .; v_gene: TRBV4-1; j_gene: TRBJ2-1; CDR3nt: TGCGCCAGCAGCCTTACTAGCGGGGGCCTGTACAATGAGCAGTTCTTC; CDR3aa: CASSLTSGGLYNEQFF
d_gene: .; abundance: once; v_gene: TRBV9; j_gene: TRBJ2-2; CDR3nt: TGTGCCAGCAGCGGAAGGGGGGCCTCGAACACCGGGGAGCTGTTTTTT; CDR3aa: CASSGRGASNTGELFF
d_gene: TRBD1; abundance: .; v_gene: TRBV7-9; j_gene: TRBJ1-6; CDR3nt: TGTGCCAGCCGACAGGGGGGTAATTCACCCCTCCACTTT; CDR3aa: CASRQGGNSPLHF
d_gene: TRBD1; abundance: .; v_gene: TRBV4-1; j_gene: TRBJ1-5; CDR3nt: TGCGCCAGCAGCACAGGGGCCCGTCAGCCCCAGCATTTT; CDR3aa: CASSTGARQPQHF